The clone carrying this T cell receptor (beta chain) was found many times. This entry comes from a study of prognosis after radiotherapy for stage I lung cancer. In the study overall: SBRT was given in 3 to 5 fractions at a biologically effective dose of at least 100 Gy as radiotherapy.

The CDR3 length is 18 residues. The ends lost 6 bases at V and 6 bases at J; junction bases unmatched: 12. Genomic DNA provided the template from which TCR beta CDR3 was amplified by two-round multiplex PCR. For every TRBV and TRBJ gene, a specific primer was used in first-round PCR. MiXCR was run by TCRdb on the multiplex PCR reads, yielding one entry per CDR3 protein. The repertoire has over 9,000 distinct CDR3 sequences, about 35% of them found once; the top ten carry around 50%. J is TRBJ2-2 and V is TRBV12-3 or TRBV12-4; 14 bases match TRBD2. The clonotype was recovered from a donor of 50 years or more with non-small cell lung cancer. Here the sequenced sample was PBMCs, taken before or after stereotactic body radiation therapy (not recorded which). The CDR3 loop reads CASRPGLAGAHYAGELFF. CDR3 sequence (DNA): TGTGCCAGCAGGCCGGGACTAGCGGGGGCCCACTACGCCGGGGAGCTGTTTTTT.